Following are 27 T cell receptor beta chains from one sample sequenced in a study of blood T cell repertoires in COVID-19 (dated by TCRdb to about 2020). The method was the immunoSEQ multiplex PCR assay. TCRdb's version of the immuneACCESS table is confined to in-frame rearrangements and falls short of the full clone set. An unresolved V gene accounts for under half of the shortfall where checked; the remainder is of unknown origin. The sample table contains 250,000 to 350,000 clones; only one count was recorded for roughly 90% of them. 18% of the sample is held by the ten biggest clonotypes. The source material was PBMCs or T cells enriched from blood (not recorded which). These receptors all stem from a woman aged 30 to 39 who had recovered from COVID-19.

J is TRBJ1-2 and V is TRBV5-5, with D uncertain. The CDR3 totals 14 residues. V was shortened by 1 base and J by 4 bases, with 11 bases between the two germline ends. Germline loops: CDR1 SGHKS, CDR2 YYEKEE (reference sequence). CDR3 residues: CASSLTAGRYGYTF. In DNA, the CDR3 is TGTGCCAGCAGCTTGACGGCAGGTCGCTATGGCTACACCTTC.

This rearrangement joins TRBV7-8 to TRBJ2-4; TRBD2 aligns across 7 bases. The V gene end was trimmed by 5 bases and the J gene end by 7 bases; junction bases not matched to a gene: 8. Germline CDR1 reads SGHVS; CDR2 reads FQNEAQ. The CDR3 totals 14 residues. The CDR3 sequence: CASSRGLVGNIQYF. CDR3 nucleotide sequence: TGTGCCAGCAGCCGAGGACTAGTTGGGAACATTCAGTACTTC.

The genes are TRBV10-3 and TRBJ2-7, with 11 bases matching TRBD2. The V gene end was trimmed by 7 bases and the J gene end by 8 bases; junction bases not matched to a gene: 7. There are 13 residues in the CDR3. Germline CDR1 is ENHRY and CDR2 is SYGVKD. The CDR3 loop reads CAITLAGGPKQYF. The CDR3 DNA follows: TGTGCCATCACTTTAGCGGGGGGGCCCAAGCAGTACTTC.

The rearrangement joins TRBV5-1 to TRBJ1-1; D is undetermined. The V and J ends lost 3 bases and 2 bases respectively, with 11 bases between them. The germline CDR1 and CDR2 sequences are SGHRS and YFSETQ. There are 14 residues in the CDR3. CDR3 DNA sequence: TGCGCCAGCAGCTCCTACGGAGTAAACACTGAAGCTTTCTTT. Translated, it gives CASSSYGVNTEAFF. Full variable domain (remainder filled in from reference TRBV5-1 and TRBJ1-1): KAGVTQTPRYLIKTRGQQVTLSCSPISGHRSVSWYQQTPGQGLQFLFEYFSETQRNKGNFPGRFSGRQFSNSRSEMNVSTLELGDSALYLCASSSYGVNTEAFFGQGTRLTVV.

This chain links TRBV28 with TRBJ2-7; 10 nucleotides align to TRBD1. Looked up from germline, CDR1 is MDHEN and CDR2 is SYDVKM. The CDR3 extends over 15 amino acids. Germline trimming cut 4 bases from V and 1 base from J; bases unmatched to any gene: 4. CDR3 sequence (DNA): TGTGCCAGCAGTTCCCGGGACAGGGGATCCTACGAGCAGTACTTC. It codes for CASSSRDRGSYEQYF.

This chain connects TRBV20-1 to TRBJ2-3; no definite D call. The V and J ends lost 5 bases and 7 bases respectively, with 7 bases between them. Germline V gives CDR1 DFQATT, CDR2 SNEGSKA (reference sequence). The CDR3 is made up of 10 amino acids. CDR3 protein: CSAPEYTQYF. As DNA, the CDR3 is TGCAGTGCTCCGGAGTATACGCAGTATTTT.

The CDR3 region is CASSSEVGQGAYGYTF. As DNA, the CDR3 is TGTGCCAGCAGCTCAGAAGTGGGACAGGGGGCCTATGGCTACACCTTC. V usage is TRBV7-9 and J usage is TRBJ1-2, with 12 positions matching TRBD1. V trimming: 4 bases; J trimming: 4 bases; junction bases outside the gene matches: 7. CDR1 is SEHNR, CDR2 FQNEAQ, per germline (reference sequence). The CDR3 length is 16 residues.

The V gene is TRBV10-3, the J gene TRBJ2-1; maybe TRBD2 (6 bases). The length of the CDR3 is 16 residues. V lost 0 bases to trimming and J lost 9 bases, with 18 bases between them. CDR1 ENHRY and CDR2 SYGVKD come from the germline V gene. CDR3 amino acids: CAISESTGSQTGEQFF. The CDR3 DNA is TGTGCCATCAGTGAGTCGACCGGGAGCCAAACGGGTGAGCAGTTCTTC.

The V gene is TRBV15, the J gene TRBJ1-4, with a tentative D call TRBD1 (5 bases). This CDR3 comprises 16 residues. V was clipped by 5 bases and J by 3 bases, with 16 bases between them. Germline V gene lookup returns CDR1 LNHNV and CDR2 YYDKDF (reference sequence). CDR3 sequence reads: CATSPLRGGANEKLFF. In DNA, the CDR3 is TGTGCCACCAGCCCCCTAAGGGGAGGTGCTAATGAAAAACTGTTTTTT.

V usage is TRBV28 and J usage is TRBJ2-1; weak D call: TRBD2 (6 bases). Looked up from germline, CDR1 is MDHEN and CDR2 is SYDVKM. The CDR3 is 14 amino acids. Trimming took 3 bases from V and 9 from J, leaving 15 bases between them. The CDR3 sequence: CASSLAGFSTEQFF. The DNA of the CDR3 is TGTGCCAGCAGTTTGGCGGGATTTAGCACTGAGCAGTTCTTC.

The chain couples TRBV7-8 to TRBJ2-5, with D perhaps matching TRBD2 (5 bases). CDR3 size: 15 residues. Germline-derived CDR1 and CDR2 are SGHVS and FQNEAQ. The V end was cut by 2 bases, the J end by 3 bases, with 13 bases between. In DNA, the CDR3 is TGTGCCAGCAGCTTACTCGGCGCCGGGGAAGAGACCCAGTACTTC. Its translation: CASSLLGAGEETQYF.

The genes are TRBV19 and TRBJ1-5, with D tentatively TRBD1 (6 bases). The length of the CDR3 is 15 residues. V gave up 5 bases and J gave up 5 bases, with 16 bases separating them. Germline V CDR1 and CDR2: LNHDA, SQIVND (reference sequence). CDR3: CASSLQGRGDQPQHF. CDR3 DNA sequence: TGTGCCAGTAGTTTACAGGGAAGAGGGGATCAGCCCCAGCATTTT.

The chain carries TRBV4-2 and TRBJ1-1; D is uncertain. V gave up 0 bases and J gave up 4 bases, with 9 bases separating them. The CDR3 is 14 amino acids. Looked up from germline, CDR1 is LGHNA and CDR2 is YNFKEQ. CDR3 in DNA: TGTGCCAGCAGCCAAGAACCGGGGATCACTGAAGCTTTCTTT. The encoded protein is CASSQEPGITEAFF.

The CDR3 loop reads CASRAGTGAPYGYTF. Written as DNA, the CDR3 is TGTGCCAGCAGGGCCGGGACAGGGGCGCCCTATGGCTACACCTTC. The chain links TRBV28 to TRBJ1-2; 10 positions match TRBD1. Germline V lookup: CDR1 MDHEN, CDR2 SYDVKM. The junction had 8 bases not matched to a gene; V was cut back by 6 bases and J by 4 bases. The CDR3 is 15 residues long.

The chain combines TRBV7-2 with TRBJ2-1, with 7 bases lining up with TRBD2. V gave up 1 base and J gave up 8 bases; unmatched junction bases: 8. This CDR3 is built from 15 residues. From germline, CDR1 is SGHTA and CDR2 FQGNSA. CDR3 region: CASSLDGGGRDEQFF. CDR3 nucleotide sequence: TGTGCCAGCAGCTTAGACGGCGGGGGTCGGGATGAGCAGTTCTTC.

The chain couples TRBV9 to TRBJ1-2; 10 nucleotides line up with TRBD1. From germline, CDR1 is SGDLS and CDR2 YYNGEE. Trimming took 4 bases from V and 6 from J; bases not matched to a gene: 3. CDR3 length: 13 amino acids. CDR3 nucleotides: TGTGCCAGCAGCCCAGGACAGGGGGATGGCTACACCTTC. This codes for CASSPGQGDGYTF.

In nucleotides, the CDR3 is TGTGCCAGCAGCCAAGAGGGACTTGGGTCCTACGAGCAGTACTTC. It codes for CASSQEGLGSYEQYF. The rearrangement uses TRBV3-1 (or the pseudogene TRBV3-2) and TRBJ2-7, with D possibly TRBD2 on 6 matching bases. CDR1 is LGHDT and CDR2 is YNNKEL in the germline V gene (reference sequence). This CDR3 contains 15 residues. Trimming left V 0 bases short and J 1 base short, with 10 bases between.

The J gene is TRBJ1-6, the V gene TRBV29-1; the D is unclear. V was shortened by 3 bases and J by 3 bases, with 12 bases between the two germline ends. The CDR3 spans 15 residues. Germline-derived CDR1 and CDR2 are SQVTM and ANQGSEA. CDR3 sequence reads: CSVEFNTIYNSPLHF. As DNA, the CDR3 is TGCAGCGTTGAGTTTAACACGATCTATAATTCACCCCTCCACTTT.

The V and J genes are TRBV6-5 and TRBJ1-2; D is perhaps TRBD1 (5 bases). This CDR3 spans 15 amino acids. V was clipped by 6 bases and J by 4 bases, with 18 bases between them. Germline CDR1 is MNHEY and CDR2 is SVGAGI. The DNA of the CDR3 is TGTGCCAGCAGAACGGGTCTGGGGGAGGCCTATGGCTACACCTTC. Its protein product is CASRTGLGEAYGYTF.

The chain uses TRBV7-9 and TRBJ2-1, with 11 bases identical to TRBD2. CDR3 size: 15 residues. CDR1 and CDR2 (germline): SEHNR, FQNEAQ (reference sequence). After removal of 5 bases from V and 6 bases from J, the junction contained 6 bases not matched to a gene. The CDR3 region is CASSPNGLAGNEQFF. CDR3 DNA sequence: TGTGCCAGCAGCCCCAACGGACTAGCGGGCAATGAGCAGTTCTTC.

This clone was counted many times. The CDR3 DNA is TGCGCCAGCAGCTTGGAAGGGGCAAGCACTGAAGCTTTCTTT. This codes for CASSLEGASTEAFF. The chain is built from TRBV5-1 and TRBJ1-1; possible D gene TRBD1, 5 bases. V gave up 0 bases and J gave up 4 bases, with 10 bases separating them. In germline, CDR1 is SGHRS, CDR2 YFSETQ. This CDR3 has 14 amino acids.

V usage is TRBV27 and J usage is TRBJ2-7; D is possibly TRBD1 (6 bases). From germline, CDR1 is MNHEY and CDR2 SMNVEV (reference sequence). V lost 6 bases and J 2 bases, leaving 11 bases between the germline ends. CDR3 length: 13 residues. This chain's CDR3 is CASRKGEAYEQYF. The DNA of the CDR3 is TGTGCCAGCAGAAAGGGGGAAGCCTACGAGCAGTACTTC.

The chain recombines TRBV30 with TRBJ1-2; D remains unclear. Per germline, CDR1 GTSNPN and CDR2 SVGIG (reference sequence). This CDR3 has 12 residues. Trimming took 2 bases from V and 3 from J, leaving 7 bases between them. The CDR3 DNA is TGTGCCTGGAGTCGAGGTTACTATGGCTACACCTTC. Its translation: CAWSRGYYGYTF. Supplemented by reference TRBV30 and TRBJ1-2, the full variable domain reads SQTIHQWPATLVQPVGSPLSLECTVEGTSNPNLYWYRQAAGRGLQLLFYSVGIGQISSEVPQNLSASRPQDRQFILSSKKLLLSDSGFYLCAWSRGYYGYTFGSGTRLTVV.

The chain is built from TRBV28 and TRBJ1-4, with D possibly TRBD1 on 5 matching bases. The germline V gene encodes CDR1 MDHEN and CDR2 SYDVKM. The V end lost 6 bases, the J end lost 6 bases, and 11 bases lay between the germline ends. CDR3 length: 13 amino acids. As DNA, the CDR3 is TGTGCCAGCAGCCTTCCGGGGGATGAAAAACTGTTTTTT. It translates to CASSLPGDEKLFF. Variable domain in full (rest from reference TRBV28 and TRBJ1-4): DVKVTQSSRYLVKRTGEKVFLECVQDMDHENMFWYRQDPGLGLRLIYFSYDVKMKEKGDIPEGYSVSREKKERFSLILESASTNQTSMYLCASSLPGDEKLFFGSGTQLSVL.

The chain has TRBV4-1 and TRBJ2-7, with 7 bases lining up with TRBD2. The germline V gene encodes CDR1 MGHRA and CDR2 YSYEKL. J gave up 2 bases and V 2 bases, and 6 bases lay outside the gene matches. The CDR3 has 15 amino acids. The CDR3: CASSQPGLSTYEQYF. The DNA of the CDR3 is TGCGCCAGCAGCCAACCGGGACTATCGACCTACGAGCAGTACTTC.

This clone occurred once. The rearrangement links TRBV28 to TRBJ2-2; D uncertain. Per the germline V gene, CDR1 is MDHEN and CDR2 is SYDVKM. This CDR3 region has 14 residues. V was pared by 2 bases and J by 7 bases, with 11 bases between. CDR3 amino acids: CASSLGDSYGELFF. The CDR3, as DNA: TGTGCCAGCAGTTTAGGAGATTCATACGGGGAGCTGTTTTTT.

This clone has a single count. The CDR3 bases are TGTGCCAGCAGGGAGGTCACTGAAGCTTTCTTT. Protein product: CASREVTEAFF. The rearrangement links TRBV2 to TRBJ1-1; no reliable D call. Germline V lookup: CDR1 SNHLY, CDR2 FYNNEI. CDR3 length: 11 residues. The ends were cut back, 6 bases at V and 4 bases at J, with 6 bases in the middle.